The clone carrying this T cell receptor (beta chain) was observed a handful of times. Its target is unknown. The data originate from a study of identical twins. TCRdb fed the 5' RACE reads into MiXCR, producing one record per CDR3 protein. This sample has hundreds of thousands of distinct CDR3 sequences, with around a sixth found just once. Study-wide results and caveats: While abundant cord blood beta clonotypes carried fewer insertions, memory repertoires showed no such pattern. In beta out-of-frame sequences, the excess sharing between twins was weaker. There was an excess of low generation probability in the out-of-frame alpha sequences that twins shared.

Germline V CDR1 and CDR2: MNHEY, SMNVEV (reference sequence). This CDR3 is built from 18 residues. Trimming removed 5 bases from V and 0 bases from J, with 19 bases in between. These data also featured in a second study, about T cells expressing NK-cell markers.

The gene calls are TRBV27 and TRBJ2-2; a possible D gene is TRBD2 (6 bases). The TCR sequence derives from a young woman in good health. Sample: PBMCs. The CDR3 loop is CASSLQDGGSANTGELFF. In DNA form, the CDR3 reads TGTGCCAGCAGTCTCCAGGACGGGGGTTCGGCGAACACCGGGGAGCTGTTTTTT.